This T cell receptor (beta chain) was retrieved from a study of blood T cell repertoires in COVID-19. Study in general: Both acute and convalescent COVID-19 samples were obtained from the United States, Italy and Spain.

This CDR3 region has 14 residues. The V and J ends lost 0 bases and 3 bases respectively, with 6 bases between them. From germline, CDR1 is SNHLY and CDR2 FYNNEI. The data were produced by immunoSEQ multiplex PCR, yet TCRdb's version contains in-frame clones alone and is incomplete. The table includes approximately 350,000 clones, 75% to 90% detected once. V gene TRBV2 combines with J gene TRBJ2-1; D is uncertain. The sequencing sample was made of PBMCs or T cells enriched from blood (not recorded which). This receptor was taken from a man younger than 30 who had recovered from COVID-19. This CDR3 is CASSEARSYNEQFF. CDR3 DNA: TGTGCCAGCAGTGAAGCCCGTAGCTACAATGAGCAGTTCTTC.